This TCR beta chain was recorded in a study of T cells in Graves' hyperthyroidism and ophthalmopathy. V was pared by 5 bases and J by 1 base, with 5 bases of the junction left unmatched. The CDR3 is 16 amino acids. Researchers amplified the TCR beta CDR3 regions from RNA transcripts. RT-PCR in the first round (using the HTBI primer set) targeted the TCR CDR3. Via MiXCR, TCRdb re-called the multiplex PCR reads, giving one row per CDR3 protein. The repertoire holds approximately 640,000 distinct CDR3 sequences, with approximately 42% as singletons. V gene TRBV12-3 or TRBV12-4 combines with J gene TRBJ1-3, with TRBD1 identical over 10 bases. Material: peripheral blood or thyroid tissue (not recorded which). The origin of this receptor is an adult man with Graves' disease, either hyperthyroidism or ophthalmopathy (not recorded which). CDR3 sequence (DNA): TGTGCCAGCAGTCTAGACAGGGGGCATTCTGGAAACACCATATATTTT. It translates to CASSLDRGHSGNTIYF.